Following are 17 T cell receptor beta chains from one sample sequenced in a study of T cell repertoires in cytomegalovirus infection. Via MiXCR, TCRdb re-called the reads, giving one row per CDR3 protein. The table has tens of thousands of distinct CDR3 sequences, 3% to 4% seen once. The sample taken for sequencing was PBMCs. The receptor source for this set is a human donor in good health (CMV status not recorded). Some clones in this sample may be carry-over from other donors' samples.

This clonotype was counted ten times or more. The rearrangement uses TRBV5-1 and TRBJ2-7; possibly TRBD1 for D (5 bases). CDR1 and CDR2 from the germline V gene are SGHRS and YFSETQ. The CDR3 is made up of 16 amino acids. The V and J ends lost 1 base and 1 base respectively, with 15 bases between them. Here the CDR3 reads CASSLSAGRISYEQYF. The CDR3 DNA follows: TGCGCCAGCAGCTTGTCGGCAGGGCGGATTTCCTACGAGCAGTACTTC.

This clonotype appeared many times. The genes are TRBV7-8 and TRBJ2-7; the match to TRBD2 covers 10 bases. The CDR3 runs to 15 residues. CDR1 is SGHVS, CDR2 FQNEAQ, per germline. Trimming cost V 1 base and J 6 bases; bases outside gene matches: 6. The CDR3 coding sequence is TGTGCCAGCAGCTTAGTTCAAGCGGGAGGGCGCGAGCAGTACTTC. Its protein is CASSLVQAGGREQYF.

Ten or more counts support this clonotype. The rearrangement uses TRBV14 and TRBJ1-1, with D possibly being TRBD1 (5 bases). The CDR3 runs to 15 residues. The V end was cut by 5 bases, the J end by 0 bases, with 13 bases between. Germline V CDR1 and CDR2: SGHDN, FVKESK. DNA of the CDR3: TGTGCCAGCAGCGAGGTCCGGGGGTTGAACACTGAAGCTTTCTTT. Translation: CASSEVRGLNTEAFF. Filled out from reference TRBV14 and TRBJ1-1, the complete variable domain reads EAGVTQFPSHSVIEKGQTVTLRCDPISGHDNLYWYRRVMGKEIKFLLHFVKESKQDESGMPNNRFLAERTGGTYSTLKVQPAELEDSGVYFCASSEVRGLNTEAFFGQGTRLTVV.

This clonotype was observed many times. Here the CDR3 DNA reads TGTGCCAGCAAAAAAAGGACAGGGCTTCAGACCGGGGAGCTGTTTTTT. This gives the protein CASKKRTGLQTGELFF. V and J are TRBV7-2 and TRBJ2-2; 8 bases align to TRBD1. V dropped 7 bases and J dropped 5; count of bases not matched to a gene: 12. Germline loops: CDR1 SGHTA, CDR2 FQGNSA. The length of the CDR3 is 16 residues.

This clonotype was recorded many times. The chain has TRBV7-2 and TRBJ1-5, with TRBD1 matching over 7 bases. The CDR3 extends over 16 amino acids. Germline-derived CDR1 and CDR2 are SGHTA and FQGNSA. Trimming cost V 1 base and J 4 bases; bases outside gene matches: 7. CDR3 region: CASSLGRGQWNQPQHF. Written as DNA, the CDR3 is TGTGCCAGCAGCTTAGGGAGGGGGCAGTGGAATCAGCCCCAGCATTTT.

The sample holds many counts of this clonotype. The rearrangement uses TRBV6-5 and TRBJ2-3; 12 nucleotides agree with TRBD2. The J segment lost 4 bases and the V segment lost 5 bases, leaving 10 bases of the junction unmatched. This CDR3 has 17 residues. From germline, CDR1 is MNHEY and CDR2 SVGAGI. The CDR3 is CASSRRLAGVSPDTQYF. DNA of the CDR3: TGTGCCAGCAGTCGGAGACTAGCGGGAGTGTCTCCAGATACGCAGTATTTT.

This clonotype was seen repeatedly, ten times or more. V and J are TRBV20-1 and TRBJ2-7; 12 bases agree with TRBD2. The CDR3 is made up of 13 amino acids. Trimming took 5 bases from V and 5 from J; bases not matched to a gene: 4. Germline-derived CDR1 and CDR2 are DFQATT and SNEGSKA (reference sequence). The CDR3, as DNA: TGCAGTGCTCCGACTAGCGGGGGCAACGAGCAGTACTTC. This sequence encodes CSAPTSGGNEQYF.

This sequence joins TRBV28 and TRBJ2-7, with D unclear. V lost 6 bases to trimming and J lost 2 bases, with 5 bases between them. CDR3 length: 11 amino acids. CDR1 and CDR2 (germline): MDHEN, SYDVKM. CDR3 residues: CASRGTYEQYF. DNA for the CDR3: TGTGCCAGCAGGGGTACCTACGAGCAGTACTTC.

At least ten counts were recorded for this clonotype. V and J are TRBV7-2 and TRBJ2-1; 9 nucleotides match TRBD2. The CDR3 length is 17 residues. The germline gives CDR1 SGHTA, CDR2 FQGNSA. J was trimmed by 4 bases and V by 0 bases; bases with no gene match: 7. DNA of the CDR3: TGTGCCAGCAGCTTAGCGGGTGAGCTAGCGGGGTACAATGAGCAGTTCTTC. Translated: CASSLAGELAGYNEQFF.

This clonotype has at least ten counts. This chain's CDR3 is CASKEETSDLREQYF. The CDR3 coding sequence is TGCGCCAGCAAGGAGGAAACTAGTGACTTACGGGAGCAGTACTTC. The chain carries TRBV23-1 and TRBJ2-7; D is perhaps TRBD2 (5 bases). TRBV23-1 is filed as an ORF, its function uncertain. This CDR3 contains 15 residues. Between the trimmed V and J ends, which lost 7 bases and 7 bases, there was a span of 23 bases.

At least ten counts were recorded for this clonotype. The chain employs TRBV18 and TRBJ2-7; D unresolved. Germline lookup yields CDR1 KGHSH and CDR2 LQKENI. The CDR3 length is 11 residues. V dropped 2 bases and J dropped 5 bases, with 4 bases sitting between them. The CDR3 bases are TGTGCCAGCTCACCAAGAGACGAGCAGTACTTC. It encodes CASSPRDEQYF. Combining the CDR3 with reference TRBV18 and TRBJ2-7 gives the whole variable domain NAGVMQNPRHLVRRRGQEARLRCSPMKGHSHVYWYRQLPEEGLKFMVYLQKENIIDESGMPKERFSAEFPKEGPSILRIQQVVRGDSAAYFCASSPRDEQYFGPGTRLTVT.

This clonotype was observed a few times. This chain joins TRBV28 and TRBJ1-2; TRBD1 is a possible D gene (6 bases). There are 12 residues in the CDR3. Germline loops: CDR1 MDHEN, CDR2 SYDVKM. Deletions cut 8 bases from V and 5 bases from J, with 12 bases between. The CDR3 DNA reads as TGTGCCAGCGGGGGGCAGCGATATGGCTACACCTTC. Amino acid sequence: CASGGQRYGYTF.

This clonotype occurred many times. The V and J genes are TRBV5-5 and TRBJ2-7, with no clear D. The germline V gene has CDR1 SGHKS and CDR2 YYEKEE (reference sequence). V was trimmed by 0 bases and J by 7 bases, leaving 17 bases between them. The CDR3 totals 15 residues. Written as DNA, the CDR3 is TGTGCCAGCAGCTTGGCCCCACTCGCTGGGGTTGAGCAGTACTTC. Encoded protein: CASSLAPLAGVEQYF.

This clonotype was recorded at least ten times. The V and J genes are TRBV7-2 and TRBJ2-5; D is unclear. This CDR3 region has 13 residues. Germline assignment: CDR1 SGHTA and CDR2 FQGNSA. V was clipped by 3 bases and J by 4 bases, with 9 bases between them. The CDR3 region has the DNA TGTGCCAGCAGCTTGGAAGCAGCAGAGACCCAGTACTTC. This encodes CASSLEAAETQYF.

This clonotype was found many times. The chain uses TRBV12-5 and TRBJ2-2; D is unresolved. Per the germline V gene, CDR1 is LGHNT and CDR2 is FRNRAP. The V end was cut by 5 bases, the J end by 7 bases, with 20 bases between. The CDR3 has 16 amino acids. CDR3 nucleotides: TGTGCTAGTGGTCCCTACACCGGACGAGATGGCGGGGAGCTGTTTTTT. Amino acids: CASGPYTGRDGGELFF.

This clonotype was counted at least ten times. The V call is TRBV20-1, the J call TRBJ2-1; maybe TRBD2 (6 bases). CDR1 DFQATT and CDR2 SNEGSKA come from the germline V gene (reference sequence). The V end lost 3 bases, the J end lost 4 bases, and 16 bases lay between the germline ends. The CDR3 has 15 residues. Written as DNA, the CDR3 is TGCAGTGCTAGCGGTTGGGCGGGGAAATACAATGAGCAGTTCTTC. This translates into CSASGWAGKYNEQFF.

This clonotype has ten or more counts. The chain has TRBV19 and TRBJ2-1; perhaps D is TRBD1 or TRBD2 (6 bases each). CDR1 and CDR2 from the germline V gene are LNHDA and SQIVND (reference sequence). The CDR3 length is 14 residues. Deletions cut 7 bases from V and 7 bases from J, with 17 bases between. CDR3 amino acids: CASTSRGLSNEQFF. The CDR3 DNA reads TGTGCCAGTACCTCCAGGGGACTCAGTAATGAGCAGTTCTTC.